Shown below are 16 T cell receptor beta chains from a single sample sequenced in a study of early stage breast cancer tumors. Clones were read by immunoSEQ multiplex PCR, and TCRdb kept only the in-frame ones, dropping some. The sample records some 75,000 clones, approximately 80% being singletons. The specimen sequenced was blood. These TCRs come from a person in their 60s with breast cancer.

V is TRBV6-1 and J is TRBJ2-3; D is possibly TRBD2 (5 bases). The CDR3 loop spans 15 amino acids. Germline V lookup: CDR1 MNHNS, CDR2 SASEGT. The germline V and J ends were trimmed by 2 bases and 1 base, with 10 bases remaining between them. CDR3 coding DNA: TGTGCCAGCAGTGAACCCAGCGGTGGCACAGATACGCAGTATTTT. Amino acids: CASSEPSGGTDTQYF.

The chain has TRBV23-1 and TRBJ2-7; 9 bases map to TRBD1. TRBV23-1 is filed as an ORF, its function uncertain. J gave up 3 bases and V 1 base, and 13 bases lay outside the gene matches. The length of the CDR3 is 18 residues. This CDR3 reads CASSQFKAGTGIRYEQYF. CDR3 nucleotide sequence: TGCGCCAGCAGTCAATTTAAGGCCGGGACAGGGATCCGCTACGAGCAGTACTTC.

The CDR3 loop reads CASSSPGTREGNEQFF. DNA of the CDR3: TGTGCCAGCAGTTCCCCCGGGACTAGGGAGGGCAATGAGCAGTTCTTC. The chain is built from TRBV6-5 and TRBJ2-1, with TRBD2 identical over 8 bases. V shed 4 bases, J shed 6 bases, and the junction held 11 bases outside the gene matches. The CDR3 spans 16 residues. The germline V gene has CDR1 MNHEY and CDR2 SVGAGI.

This rearrangement joins TRBV9 to TRBJ2-5; maybe TRBD2 (6 bases). The CDR3 runs to 16 residues. Per germline, CDR1 SGDLS and CDR2 YYNGEE. V was trimmed by 5 bases and J by 1 base, leaving 18 bases between them. Written as DNA, the CDR3 is TGTGCCAGCAGTGAGACGGGGGTCGGCTCCCAAGAGACCCAGTACTTC. Translating gives CASSETGVGSQETQYF.

The chain is built from TRBV6-1 and TRBJ1-1, with TRBD1 as a possible D gene (6 bases). There are 14 residues in the CDR3. Trimming stripped 2 bases from V and 3 bases from J, with 10 bases between. The germline CDR1 and CDR2 sequences are MNHNS and SASEGT. The CDR3 loop is CASSENGGYTEAFF. The CDR3 coding sequence is TGTGCCAGCAGTGAAAATGGGGGCTACACTGAAGCTTTCTTT.

The genes are TRBV11-3 and TRBJ2-5; D unclear. V gave up 1 base and J gave up 1 base, with 4 bases separating them. Germline lookup yields CDR1 SGHNT and CDR2 YENEEA. This CDR3 spans 13 amino acids. This chain's CDR3 is CASSLVFQETQYF. DNA for the CDR3: TGTGCCAGCAGCTTAGTTTTCCAAGAGACCCAGTACTTC.

The chain employs TRBV11-1 and TRBJ2-7; D is ambiguous. V was trimmed by 4 bases and J by 2 bases, leaving 15 bases between them. The CDR3 loop spans 15 amino acids. The V gene's germline CDR1 is SGHAT and CDR2 FQDESV (reference sequence). Written as DNA, the CDR3 is TGTGCCAGCAGCTCTAACTCCCCGGGCCCCTACGAGCAGTACTTC. Protein: CASSSNSPGPYEQYF.

V usage is TRBV27 and J usage is TRBJ2-7, with 11 bases identical to TRBD2. V lost 3 bases, J lost 5 bases, and 9 bases stayed unmatched. Germline V gene data show CDR1 as MNHEY and CDR2 as SMNVEV (reference sequence). The CDR3 runs 16 residues. The CDR3 loop is CASSFSVAGGFDEQYF. In DNA form, the CDR3 reads TGTGCCAGCAGTTTCAGTGTAGCGGGAGGGTTCGACGAGCAGTACTTC.

The rearrangement joins TRBV7-6 to TRBJ1-1; 10 nucleotides line up with TRBD1. The CDR3 runs to 17 residues. V lost 4 bases, J lost 8 bases, and 16 bases stayed unmatched. Germline lookup yields CDR1 SGHVS and CDR2 FNYEAQ. CDR3 sequence: CASSSTSGTGEIMEAFF. For the CDR3, the DNA is TGTGCCAGCAGCTCAACGTCCGGGACAGGGGAAATTATGGAAGCTTTCTTT.

This chain's CDR3 is CASSFGANEQFF. CDR3 bases: TGTGCCAGCAGCTTCGGGGCCAATGAGCAGTTCTTC. V and J are TRBV7-2 and TRBJ2-1, with D possibly being TRBD1 or TRBD2 (5 bases each). With 3 bases removed from V and 6 bases from J, the gap between germline ends came to 6 bases. The germline V gene encodes CDR1 SGHTA and CDR2 FQGNSA. The CDR3 loop spans 12 amino acids.

The chain has TRBV6-5 and TRBJ2-7; TRBD1 is a possible D gene (8 bases). Trimming took 7 bases from V and 5 from J, leaving 21 bases between them. Looked up from germline, CDR1 is MNHEY and CDR2 is SVGAGI. This CDR3 comprises 15 residues. CDR3 DNA: TGTGCCAGCACTCAAGATACAGGGGGGGTCAACGAGCAGTACTTC. It codes for CASTQDTGGVNEQYF.

The V call is TRBV30, the J call TRBJ1-1; D is possibly TRBD1 (6 bases). The CDR3 extends over 17 amino acids. CDR1 GTSNPN and CDR2 SVGIG come from the germline V gene (reference sequence). Trimming shortened V by 4 bases and J by 2 bases, and 23 bases separated the two germline ends. The CDR3 nucleotides are TGTGCCTGGATCCAACACAGGGAAGGGGGTGGTAACACTGAAGCTTTCTTT. Translated: CAWIQHREGGGNTEAFF.

The chain couples TRBV4-1 to TRBJ1-6; D ambiguous. Trimming removed 1 base from V and 8 bases from J, with 15 bases in between. Germline-derived CDR1 and CDR2 are MGHRA and YSYEKL. This CDR3 region has 16 residues. CDR3 DNA sequence: TGCGCCAGCAGCCAAGGAGTTGAGGGCCTCTATTCACCCCTCCACTTT. This sequence encodes CASSQGVEGLYSPLHF.

J is TRBJ2-3 and V is TRBV5-4; 10 bases map to TRBD2. The CDR3 length is 17 residues. The germline V gene has CDR1 SGHNT and CDR2 YYREEE (reference sequence). The J segment lost 8 bases and the V segment lost 0 bases, leaving 12 bases of the junction unmatched. Here the CDR3 DNA reads TGTGCCAGCAGCTTGGACGGGACTAGCGATAAGGGGGGTACGCAGTATTTT. Its translation is CASSLDGTSDKGGTQYF.

The chain links TRBV6-4 to TRBJ1-2, with D unresolved. Germline CDR1 and CDR2: MRHNA and SNTAGT. V was trimmed by 6 bases and J by 4 bases, leaving 12 bases between them. There are 13 residues in the CDR3. CDR3 sequence: CASSPTDGYGYTF. The CDR3 coding sequence is TGTGCCAGCAGCCCGACGGACGGCTATGGCTACACCTTC.

V usage is TRBV4-1 and J usage is TRBJ1-1; D call uncertain. Germline CDR1 reads MGHRA; CDR2 reads YSYEKL. The CDR3 length is 13 residues. Trimming shortened V by 1 base and J by 6 bases, and 9 bases separated the two germline ends. The CDR3 here is CASSQVSDSEAFF. The CDR3 DNA reads as TGCGCCAGCAGCCAAGTCTCCGATTCTGAAGCTTTCTTT.